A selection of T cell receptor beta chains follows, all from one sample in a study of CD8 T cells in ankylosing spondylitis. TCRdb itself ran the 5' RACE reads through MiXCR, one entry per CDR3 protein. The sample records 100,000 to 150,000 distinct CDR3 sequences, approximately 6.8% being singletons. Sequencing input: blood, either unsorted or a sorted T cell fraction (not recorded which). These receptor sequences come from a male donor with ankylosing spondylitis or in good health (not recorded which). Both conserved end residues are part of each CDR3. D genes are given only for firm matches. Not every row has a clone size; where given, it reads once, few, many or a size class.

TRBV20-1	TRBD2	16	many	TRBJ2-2	CSARDRTSGSTGELFF	TGCAGTGCTAGAGACCGGACTAGCGGGAGCACCGGGGAGCTGTTTTTT
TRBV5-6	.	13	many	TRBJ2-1	CASSPGNYNEQFF	TGTGCCAGCAGCCCGGGCAACTACAATGAGCAGTTCTTC
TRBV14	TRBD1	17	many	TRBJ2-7	CASSQTYTGGLPYEQYF	TGTGCCAGCAGCCAAACATATACAGGGGGGCTTCCCTACGAGCAGTACTTC
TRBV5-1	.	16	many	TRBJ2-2	CASSLTPELNTGELFF	TGCGCCAGCAGCTTGACCCCGGAACTTAACACCGGGGAGCTGTTTTTT
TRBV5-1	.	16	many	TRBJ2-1	CASSSSRGGRYNEQFF	TGCGCCAGCAGCTCCTCCCGTGGGGGGCGCTACAATGAGCAGTTCTTC
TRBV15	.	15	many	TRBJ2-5	CATSSLTRYQETQYF	TGTGCCACCAGCAGCCTCACTCGGTACCAAGAGACCCAGTACTTC
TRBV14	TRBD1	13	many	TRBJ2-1	CATRTGFSNEQFF	TGTGCCACCCGGACAGGGTTTAGCAATGAGCAGTTCTTC
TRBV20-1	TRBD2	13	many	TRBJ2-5	CSANLAGRETQYF	TGCAGTGCTAATCTAGCGGGCAGAGAGACCCAGTACTTC
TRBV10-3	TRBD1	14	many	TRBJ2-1	CAIGHRDRNNEQFF	TGTGCCATCGGACACCGGGACAGGAATAATGAGCAGTTCTTC
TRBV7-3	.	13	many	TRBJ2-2	CASSPQQTGELFF	TGTGCCAGCAGCCCACAGCAGACCGGGGAGCTGTTTTTT
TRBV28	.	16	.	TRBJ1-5	CAMGPGLPRSNQPQHF	TGTGCCATGGGCCCCGGGCTCCCCCGTAGCAATCAGCCCCAGCATTTT
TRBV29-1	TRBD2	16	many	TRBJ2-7	CSVVSRRGSGSYEQYF	TGCAGCGTTGTAAGTCGGAGAGGTAGCGGGAGCTACGAGCAGTACTTC
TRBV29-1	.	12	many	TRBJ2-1	CSVDQGTYEQFF	TGCAGCGTTGATCAAGGGACTTATGAGCAGTTCTTC
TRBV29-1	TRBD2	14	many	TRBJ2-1	CSIRTSGLGNEQFF	TGCAGCATTAGGACTAGCGGTTTAGGCAATGAGCAGTTCTTC
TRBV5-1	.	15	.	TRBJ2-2	CASSTPQGGAGELFF	TGCGCCAGCAGTACCCCTCAGGGAGGCGCCGGGGAGCTGTTTTTT
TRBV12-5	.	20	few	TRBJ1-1	CASGLLMPPTMFDMNTEAFF	TGTGCTAGTGGTCTACTAATGCCCCCGACCATGTTCGACATGAACACTGAAGCTTTCTTT
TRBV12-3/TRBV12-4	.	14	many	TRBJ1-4	CASSPIGTPEKLFF	TGTGCCAGCAGCCCTATCGGGACACCTGAAAAACTGTTTTTT
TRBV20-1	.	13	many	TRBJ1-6	CSARPGGNSPLHF	TGCAGTGCTAGACCCGGGGGCAATTCACCCCTCCACTTT
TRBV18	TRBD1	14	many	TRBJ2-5	CASSPQTGSETQYF	TGTGCCAGCTCACCACAGACAGGGTCGGAGACCCAGTACTTC
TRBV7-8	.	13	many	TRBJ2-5	CASSSGNLETQYF	TGTGCCAGCAGCTCTGGGAACTTGGAGACCCAGTACTTC
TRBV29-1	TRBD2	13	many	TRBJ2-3	CTSGGSRPDTQYF	TGCACCAGCGGGGGGAGTCGACCAGATACGCAGTATTTT
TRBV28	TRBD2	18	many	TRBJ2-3	CASSSALAGGPRTDTQYF	TGTGCCAGCAGCTCGGCACTAGCGGGAGGGCCTAGGACAGATACGCAGTATTTT
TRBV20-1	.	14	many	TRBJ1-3	CSARAGNSGNTIYF	TGCAGTGCTAGAGCCGGAAACTCTGGAAACACCATATATTTT
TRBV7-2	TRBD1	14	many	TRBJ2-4	CASSAGTVENIQYF	TGTGCCAGCAGCGCCGGGACAGTGGAAAACATTCAGTACTTC
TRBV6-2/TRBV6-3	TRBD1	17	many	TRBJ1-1	CASSRWQGGAGATEAFF	TGTGCCAGCAGCAGGTGGCAGGGGGGCGCGGGCGCCACTGAAGCTTTCTTT
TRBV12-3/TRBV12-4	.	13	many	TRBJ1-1	CASSSDRTGEAFF	TGTGCCAGCAGTTCGGACAGAACTGGTGAAGCTTTCTTT
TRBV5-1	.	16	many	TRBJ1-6	CASSLGTGNYNSPLHF	TGCGCCAGCAGCTTGGGAACAGGGAACTATAATTCACCCCTCCACTTT
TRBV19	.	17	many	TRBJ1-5	CASSIRPLGVSNQPQHF	TGTGCCAGTAGTATAAGGCCGCTCGGAGTTAGCAATCAGCCCCAGCATTTT
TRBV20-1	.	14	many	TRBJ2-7	CSARPTVSPYEQYF	TGCAGTGCTAGACCGACCGTTAGCCCCTACGAGCAGTACTTC
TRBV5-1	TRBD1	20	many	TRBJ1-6	CASSLAGPGGAIGSNSPLHF	TGCGCCAGCAGCTTGGCGGGTCCAGGGGGCGCGATAGGTTCTAACTCACCCCTCCACTTT
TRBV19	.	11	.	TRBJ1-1	CASSMERRAFF	TGTGCCAGTAGTATGGAAAGGAGGGCTTTCTTT
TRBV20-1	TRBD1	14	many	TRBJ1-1	CSARLDRVITEAFF	TGCAGTGCTAGACTCGACAGGGTGATCACTGAAGCTTTCTTT